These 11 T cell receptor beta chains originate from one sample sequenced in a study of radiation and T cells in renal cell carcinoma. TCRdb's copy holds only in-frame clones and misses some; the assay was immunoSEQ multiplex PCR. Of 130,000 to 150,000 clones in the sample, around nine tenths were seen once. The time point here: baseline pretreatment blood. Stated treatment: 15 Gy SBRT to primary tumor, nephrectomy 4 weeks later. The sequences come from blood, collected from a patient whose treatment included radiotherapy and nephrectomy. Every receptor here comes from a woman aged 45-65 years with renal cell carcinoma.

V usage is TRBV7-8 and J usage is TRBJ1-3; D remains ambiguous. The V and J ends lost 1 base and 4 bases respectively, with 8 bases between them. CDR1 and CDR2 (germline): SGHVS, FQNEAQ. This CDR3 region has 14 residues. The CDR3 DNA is TGTGCCAGCAGCTTAGGGGAAAGGGGAAACACCATATATTTT. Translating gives CASSLGERGNTIYF.

Here the CDR3 DNA reads TGCGCCAGCAGCTTGGCCCGGGGAGTCGATGAAAAACTGTTTTTT. This gives the protein CASSLARGVDEKLFF. The chain has TRBV5-1 and TRBJ1-4; D gene unclear. Trimming left V 0 bases short and J 6 bases short, with 12 bases between. The CDR3 loop spans 15 amino acids. Germline V CDR1 and CDR2: SGHRS, YFSETQ.

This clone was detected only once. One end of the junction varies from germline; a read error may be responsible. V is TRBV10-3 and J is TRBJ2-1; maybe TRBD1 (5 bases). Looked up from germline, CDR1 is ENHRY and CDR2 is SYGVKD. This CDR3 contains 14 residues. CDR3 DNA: TGTGCCATTTCACAGGCGATGTCCTCCAATGAGCAGTTCTTC. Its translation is CAISQAMSSNEQFF.

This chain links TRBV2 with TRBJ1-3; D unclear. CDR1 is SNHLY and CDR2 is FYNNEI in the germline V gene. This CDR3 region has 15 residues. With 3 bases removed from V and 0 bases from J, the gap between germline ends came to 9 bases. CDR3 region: CASSDEASSGNTIYF. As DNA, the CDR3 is TGTGCCAGCAGTGACGAAGCTAGCTCTGGAAACACCATATATTTT. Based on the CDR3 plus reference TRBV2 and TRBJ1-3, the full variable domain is EPEVTQTPSHQVTQMGQEVILRCVPISNHLYFYWYRQILGQKVEFLVSFYNNEISEKSEIFDDQFSVERPDGSNFTLKIRSTKLEDSAMYFCASSDEASSGNTIYFGEGSWLTVV.

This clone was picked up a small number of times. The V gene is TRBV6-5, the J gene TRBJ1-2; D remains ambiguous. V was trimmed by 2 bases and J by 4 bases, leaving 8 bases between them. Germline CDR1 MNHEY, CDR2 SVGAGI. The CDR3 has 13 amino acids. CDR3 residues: CASSYAGVYGYTF. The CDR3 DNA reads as TGTGCCAGCAGTTACGCAGGCGTCTATGGCTACACCTTC.

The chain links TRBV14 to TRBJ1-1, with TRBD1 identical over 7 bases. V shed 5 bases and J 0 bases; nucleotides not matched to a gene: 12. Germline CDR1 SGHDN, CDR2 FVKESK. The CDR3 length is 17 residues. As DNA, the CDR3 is TGTGCCAGCAGCAAGCCCCCCCGGACAGGCATGAACACTGAAGCTTTCTTT. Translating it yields CASSKPPRTGMNTEAFF.

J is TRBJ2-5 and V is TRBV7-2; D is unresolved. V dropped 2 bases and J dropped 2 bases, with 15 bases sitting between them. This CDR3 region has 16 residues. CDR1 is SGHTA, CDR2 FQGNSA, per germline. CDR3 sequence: CASSLRRAVLQETQYF. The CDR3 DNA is TGTGCCAGCAGCTTAAGAAGGGCAGTTCTACAAGAGACCCAGTACTTC.

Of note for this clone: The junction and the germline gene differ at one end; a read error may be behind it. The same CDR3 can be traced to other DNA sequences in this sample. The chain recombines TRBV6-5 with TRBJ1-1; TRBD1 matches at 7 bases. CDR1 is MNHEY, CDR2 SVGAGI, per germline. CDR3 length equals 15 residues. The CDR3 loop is CASSYRGTENTEAFF. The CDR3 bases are TGTGCCAGCAGTTACCGTGGGACAGAGAACACTGAGGCTTTCTTT.

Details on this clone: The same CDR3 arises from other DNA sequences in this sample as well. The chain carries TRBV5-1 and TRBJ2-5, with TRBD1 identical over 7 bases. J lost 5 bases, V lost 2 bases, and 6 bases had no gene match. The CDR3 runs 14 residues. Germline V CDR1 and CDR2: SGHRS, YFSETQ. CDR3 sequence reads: CASSFPTGTETQYF. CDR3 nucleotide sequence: TGCGCCAGCAGCTTTCCGACAGGGACGGAGACCCAGTACTTC.

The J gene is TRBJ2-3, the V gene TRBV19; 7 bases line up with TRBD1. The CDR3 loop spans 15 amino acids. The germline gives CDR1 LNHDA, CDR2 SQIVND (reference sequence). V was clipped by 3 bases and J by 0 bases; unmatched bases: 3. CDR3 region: CASSISRGSTDTQYF. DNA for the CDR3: TGTGCCAGTAGTATTTCCAGGGGGAGCACAGATACGCAGTATTTT.

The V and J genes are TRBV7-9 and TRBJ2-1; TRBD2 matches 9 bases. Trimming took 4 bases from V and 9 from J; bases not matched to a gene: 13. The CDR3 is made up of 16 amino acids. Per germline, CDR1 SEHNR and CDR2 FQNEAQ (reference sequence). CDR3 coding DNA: TGTGCCAGCAGCTCCCGGGTTGAGCGGGGGGCTCTTGAGCAGTTCTTC. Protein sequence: CASSSRVERGALEQFF.